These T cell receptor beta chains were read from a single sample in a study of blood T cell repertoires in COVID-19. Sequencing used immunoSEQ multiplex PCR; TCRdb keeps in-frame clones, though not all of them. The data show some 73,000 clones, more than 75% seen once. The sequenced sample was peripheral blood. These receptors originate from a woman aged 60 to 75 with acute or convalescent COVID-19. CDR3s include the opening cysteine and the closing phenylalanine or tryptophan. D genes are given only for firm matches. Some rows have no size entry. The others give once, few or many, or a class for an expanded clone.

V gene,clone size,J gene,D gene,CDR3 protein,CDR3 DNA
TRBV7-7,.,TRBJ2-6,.,CASSTSGSGANVLTF,TGTGCCAGCAGCACCTCAGGGTCCGGGGCCAACGTCCTGACTTTC
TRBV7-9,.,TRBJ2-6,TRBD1,CASSTRDRGNSGANVLTF,TGTGCCAGCAGCACCCGGGACAGGGGGAACTCTGGGGCCAACGTCCTGACTTTC
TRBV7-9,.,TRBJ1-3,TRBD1,CASSSDRGRNTIYF,TGTGCCAGCAGCTCCGACAGGGGGAGAAACACCATATATTTT
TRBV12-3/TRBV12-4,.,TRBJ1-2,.,CASSLEGSYGYTF,TGTGCCAGCAGTTTAGAGGGGTCCTATGGCTACACCTTC
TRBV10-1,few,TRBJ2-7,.,CASSASGSGYEQYF,TGCGCCAGCAGTGCCTCGGGGTCGGGGTACGAGCAGTACTTC
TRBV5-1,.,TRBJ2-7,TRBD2,CASSRYASGGPFLGEQYF,TGCGCCAGCAGCCGGTACGCGAGCGGGGGGCCGTTTTTGGGTGAGCAGTACTTC
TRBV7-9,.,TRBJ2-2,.,CASSPRPAGTNTGELFF,TGTGCCAGCAGCCCCAGGCCAGCCGGGACTAACACCGGGGAGCTGTTTTTT
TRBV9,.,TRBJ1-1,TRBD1,CASRMAGQGGTEAFF,TGTGCCAGCAGAATGGCCGGACAGGGAGGAACTGAAGCTTTCTTT
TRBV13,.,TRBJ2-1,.,CASSLANEQFF,TGTGCCAGCAGCTTAGCAAATGAGCAGTTCTTC
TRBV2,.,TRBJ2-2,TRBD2,CASSGTSGGPNTGELFF,TGTGCCAGCAGTGGGACTAGCGGGGGGCCGAACACCGGGGAGCTGTTTTTT
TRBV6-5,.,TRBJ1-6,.,CASAGLGNSPLHF,TGTGCCAGTGCAGGGTTAGGTAATTCACCCCTCCACTTT
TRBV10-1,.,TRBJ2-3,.,CASSADRRYTQYF,TGCGCCAGCAGTGCCGACAGAAGATATACGCAGTATTTT
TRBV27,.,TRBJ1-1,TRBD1,CASSLSDFRGTGPLKTEAFF,TGTGCCAGCAGTTTATCGGATTTCCGGGGGACAGGGCCTTTGAAGACTGAAGCTTTCTTT